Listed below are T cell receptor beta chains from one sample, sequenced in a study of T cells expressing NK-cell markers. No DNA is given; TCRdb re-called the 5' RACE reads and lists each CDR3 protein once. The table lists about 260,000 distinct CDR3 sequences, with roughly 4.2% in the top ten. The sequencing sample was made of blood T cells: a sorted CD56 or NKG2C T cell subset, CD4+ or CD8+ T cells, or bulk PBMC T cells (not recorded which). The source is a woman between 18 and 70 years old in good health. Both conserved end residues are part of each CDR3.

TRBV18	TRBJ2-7	CASSESSSYEQYF
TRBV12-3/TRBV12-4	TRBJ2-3	CASSPRLAGATDTQYF
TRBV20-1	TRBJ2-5	CSAREPTGGETQYF
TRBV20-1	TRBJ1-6	CSASGTENSPLHF
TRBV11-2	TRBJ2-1	CASSLEGRGYNEQFF
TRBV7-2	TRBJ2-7	CASSFGTVTYKQYF
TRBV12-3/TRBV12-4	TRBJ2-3	CASSLGAGGLPSTDTQYF
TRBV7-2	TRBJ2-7	CASSSAGGPSEQYF
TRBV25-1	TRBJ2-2	CASSPGGKNTGELFF
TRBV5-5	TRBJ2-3	CASSLFIDTQYF
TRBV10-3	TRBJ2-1	CAISPGTSGYNEQFF
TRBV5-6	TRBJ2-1	CASSSYGLAGTYNEQFF
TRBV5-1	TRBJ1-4	CASSGGDSVGGEKLFF
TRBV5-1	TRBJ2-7	CASSLDPAYEQYF
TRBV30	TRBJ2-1	CAWGDFGGGLNEQFF
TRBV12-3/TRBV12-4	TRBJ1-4	CASILGEKLFF
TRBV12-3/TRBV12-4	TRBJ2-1	CASSLGGDRNEQFF
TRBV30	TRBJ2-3	CAWSSGGAADTQYF
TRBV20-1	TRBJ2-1	CSAPPGTSGGAYNEQFF
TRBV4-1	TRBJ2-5	CASSQDIILDSAETQYF
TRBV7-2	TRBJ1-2	CASTNREKIYGYTF
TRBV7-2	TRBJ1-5	CASSLDNNQPQHF
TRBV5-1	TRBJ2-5	CASSGRGETQYF
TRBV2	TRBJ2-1	CASSGGRSYEQFF
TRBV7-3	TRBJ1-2	CASSFERGNGYTF
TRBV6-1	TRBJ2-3	CASRSALGPEGDTQYF
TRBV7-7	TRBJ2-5	CASSSGQTQETQYF
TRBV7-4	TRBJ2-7	CASSLVGALKREGPYEQYF
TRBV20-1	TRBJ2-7	CSAREGRRGKAYEQYF
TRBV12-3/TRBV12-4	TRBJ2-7	CASSLGSPGEQYF
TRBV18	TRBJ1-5	CASSPRWGENQPQHF
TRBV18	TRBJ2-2	CASFSGGPVGELFF
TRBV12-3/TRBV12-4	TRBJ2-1	CASNPSGVGHNEQFF
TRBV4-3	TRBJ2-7	CASSQEGGYNEQYF
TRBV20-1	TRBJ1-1	CSAPGRLGTGVENTEAFF
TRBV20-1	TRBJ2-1	CSAARDRVSYNEQFF
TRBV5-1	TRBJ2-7	CASSFLLSGSSYEQYF
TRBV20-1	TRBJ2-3	CSARGAGREFRDTQYF
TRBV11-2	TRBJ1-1	CASSFWTVGTEAFF
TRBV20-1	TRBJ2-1	CSAPIAGGPHNEQFF
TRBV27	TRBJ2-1	CASSPIFPLAGEHNEQFF